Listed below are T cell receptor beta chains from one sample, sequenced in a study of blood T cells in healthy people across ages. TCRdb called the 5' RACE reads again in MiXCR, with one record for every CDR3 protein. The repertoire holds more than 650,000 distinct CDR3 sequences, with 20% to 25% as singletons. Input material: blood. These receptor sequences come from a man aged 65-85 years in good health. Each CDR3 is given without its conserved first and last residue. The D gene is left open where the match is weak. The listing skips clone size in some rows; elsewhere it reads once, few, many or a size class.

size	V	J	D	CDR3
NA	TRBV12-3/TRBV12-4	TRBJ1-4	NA	ASSFIRNNEKLF
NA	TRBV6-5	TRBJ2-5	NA	ASSYSGGLEQY
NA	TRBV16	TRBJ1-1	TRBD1	ASSAQTGVPTEAF
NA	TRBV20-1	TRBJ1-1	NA	SARVFRKSKTEAF
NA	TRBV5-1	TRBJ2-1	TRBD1	ASSIIKGTGTYDEQF
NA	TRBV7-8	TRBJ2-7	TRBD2	ASSLWVAGGSYEQY
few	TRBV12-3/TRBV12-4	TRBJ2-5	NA	ASSYLRSETQY
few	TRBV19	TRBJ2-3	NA	ASRDPLDTQY
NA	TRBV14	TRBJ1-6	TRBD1	ASSPSQGPNSPLH
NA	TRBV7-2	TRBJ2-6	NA	ASSFRELGSGANVLT
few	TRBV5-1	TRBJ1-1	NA	ASSLRGARTEAF
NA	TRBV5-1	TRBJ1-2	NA	ASSLESRPDGYT
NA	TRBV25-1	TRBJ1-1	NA	ASSEGRVGNTEAF
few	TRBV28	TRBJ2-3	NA	ASSPGPESAPY
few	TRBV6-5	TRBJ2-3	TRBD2	ASSWTRTSTDTQY
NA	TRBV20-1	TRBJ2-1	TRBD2	SARPGLAAYNEQF
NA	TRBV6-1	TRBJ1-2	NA	ASSEGGTNYGYT
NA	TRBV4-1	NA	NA	ASRETGYLYNEQF
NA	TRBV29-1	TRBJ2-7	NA	SVEIAGTEYEQY
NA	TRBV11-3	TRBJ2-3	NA	ASTPGVITDTQY
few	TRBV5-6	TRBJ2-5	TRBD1	ASSTPGQGKETQY
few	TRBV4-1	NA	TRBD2	ASSQVGTSPETQY
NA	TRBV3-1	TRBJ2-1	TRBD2	ASSPTFRGAYNEQF
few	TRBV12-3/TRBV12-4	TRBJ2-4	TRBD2	ASSLAGGLYIQY
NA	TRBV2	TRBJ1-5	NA	ASSPSYSNQPQH
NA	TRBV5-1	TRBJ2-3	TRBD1	ASSLGDRYDTQY
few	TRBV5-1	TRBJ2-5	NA	ASSLAVAQETQY
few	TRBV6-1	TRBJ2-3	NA	TSRSVDRTDTQY
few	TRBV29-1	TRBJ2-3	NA	SVVMLTQY
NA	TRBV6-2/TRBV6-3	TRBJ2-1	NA	ASGRTNGNNEQF
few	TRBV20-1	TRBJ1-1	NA	SAAGRGNAEAF
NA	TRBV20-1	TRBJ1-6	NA	SARLGPLNSPLH
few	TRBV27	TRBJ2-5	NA	ASSQSHRDGETQY
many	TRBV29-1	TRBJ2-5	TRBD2	SARDYIQETQY
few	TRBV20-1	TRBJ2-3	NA	SATTRTDTQY
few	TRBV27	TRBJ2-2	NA	ASTYRANGGTGELF
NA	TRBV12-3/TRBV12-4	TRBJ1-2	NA	ASSSRRGVYGYT
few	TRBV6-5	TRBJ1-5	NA	ASSPRFWEPQH
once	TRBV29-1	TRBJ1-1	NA	SHGQEAF
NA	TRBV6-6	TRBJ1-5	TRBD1	ASRDRDRKNQPQH
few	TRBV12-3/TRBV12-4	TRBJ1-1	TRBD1	ASSLAGGSSAEAF
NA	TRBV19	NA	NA	ASSRQSANYEQY
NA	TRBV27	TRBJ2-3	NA	ASSSFARHTQY
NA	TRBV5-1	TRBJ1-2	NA	ASSADRRDYGYT
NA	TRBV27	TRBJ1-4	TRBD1	ASSPWTGTNEKLF
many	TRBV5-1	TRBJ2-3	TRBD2	ASSLVGSGSTDTQY
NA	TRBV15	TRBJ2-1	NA	ATSRDYRGATSNEQF
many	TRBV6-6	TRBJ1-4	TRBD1	ATAGQGSTNEKLF
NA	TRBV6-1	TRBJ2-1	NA	ASSPVTYNEQF
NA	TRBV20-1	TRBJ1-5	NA	SAPPGSNQPQH
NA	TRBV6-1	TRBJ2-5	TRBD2	ASSEALRGVKETQY
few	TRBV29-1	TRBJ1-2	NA	SVHRVNYGYT
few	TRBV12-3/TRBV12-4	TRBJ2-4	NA	ASSLGSEES
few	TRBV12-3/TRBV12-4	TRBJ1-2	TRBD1	ASSATQGFGGYT
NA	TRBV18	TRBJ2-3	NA	ASSSGVLDTQY
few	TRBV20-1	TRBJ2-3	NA	SARKSAQY
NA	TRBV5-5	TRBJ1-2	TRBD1	ASSLALDRGGYT